This is a list of T cell receptor beta chains from one sample in a study of blood T cell repertoires in COVID-19. Clones were read by immunoSEQ multiplex PCR, and TCRdb kept only the in-frame ones, dropping some. Counted here are about 200,000 clones, 81% occurring once; the ten biggest clones make up 8.5% to 10%. Source material: PBMCs or T cells enriched from blood (not recorded which). These receptors came from a woman aged 45-59 years with acute COVID-19. The CDR3 runs from the conserved cysteine through the conserved F or W. A D gene is named only where the DNA matches it firmly. Some rows mark clone size as missing; the rest say once, few, many or name a class of expanded clone.

clone size: .
J gene: TRBJ2-7
D gene: TRBD1
V gene: TRBV12-3/TRBV12-4
CDR3 DNA: TGTGCCAGCAGGACAACAGGGGCCTACGAGCAGTACTTC
CDR3 protein: CASRTTGAYEQYF

clone size: .
J gene: TRBJ2-3
D gene: .
V gene: TRBV12-5
CDR3 DNA: TGTGCTAGTGAACGGAGCCCAGATACGCAGTATTTT
CDR3 protein: CASERSPDTQYF

clone size: .
J gene: TRBJ2-3
D gene: TRBD1
V gene: TRBV11-2
CDR3 DNA: TGTGCCAGCAGCATCTCAGGGGGTGGTACGCAGTATTTT
CDR3 protein: CASSISGGGTQYF

clone size: .
J gene: TRBJ1-4
D gene: TRBD1
V gene: TRBV28
CDR3 DNA: TGTGCCAGCAGTTCTGAACAGGGGAGAGGAGAAAAACTGTTTTTT
CDR3 protein: CASSSEQGRGEKLFF

clone size: .
J gene: TRBJ2-3
D gene: .
V gene: TRBV5-4
CDR3 DNA: TGTGCCAGCAGCTCCCCGTGGAGGGACCGGGTAGATACGCAGTATTTT
CDR3 protein: CASSSPWRDRVDTQYF

clone size: .
J gene: TRBJ2-1
D gene: .
V gene: TRBV3-1/TRBV3-2
CDR3 DNA: TGTGCCAGCAGCCAAGGCTGGAAACTCACACAGAACAATGAGCAGTTCTTC
CDR3 protein: CASSQGWKLTQNNEQFF

clone size: .
J gene: TRBJ2-1
D gene: .
V gene: TRBV9
CDR3 DNA: TGTGCCAGCAGCGCCTCCAGGGTATTGGGCTACAATGAGCAGTTCTTC
CDR3 protein: CASSASRVLGYNEQFF

clone size: few
J gene: TRBJ2-5
D gene: TRBD1
V gene: TRBV5-1
CDR3 DNA: TGCGCCAGCAGCTTGTGGACAGGGGGGTCGGCCCAGTACTTC
CDR3 protein: CASSLWTGGSAQYF

clone size: .
J gene: TRBJ2-1
D gene: TRBD2
V gene: TRBV7-9
CDR3 DNA: TGTGCCAGCAGCCCCCGGACTAGCGGGGGGGCTGGTGAGCAGTTCTTC
CDR3 protein: CASSPRTSGGAGEQFF

clone size: .
J gene: TRBJ1-2
D gene: TRBD1
V gene: TRBV18
CDR3 DNA: TGTGCCAGCCGACGACAGGGGCACTATGGCTACACCTTC
CDR3 protein: CASRRQGHYGYTF

clone size: .
J gene: TRBJ2-7
D gene: TRBD2
V gene: TRBV4-2
CDR3 DNA: TGTGCCAGCAGCCAAGAACAGTCCGGATGGACGGGAGGGACCTACGAGCAGTACTTC
CDR3 protein: CASSQEQSGWTGGTYEQYF

clone size: few
J gene: TRBJ1-6
D gene: .
V gene: TRBV14
CDR3 DNA: TGTGCCAGCAGCCTACAGGGTCGTGAATTTCCCCTCCACTTT
CDR3 protein: CASSLQGREFPLHF

clone size: .
J gene: TRBJ2-6
D gene: .
V gene: TRBV12-3/TRBV12-4
CDR3 DNA: TGTGCCAGCCTAAGCTCTGGGGCCAACGTCCTGACTTTC
CDR3 protein: CASLSSGANVLTF

clone size: .
J gene: TRBJ2-1
D gene: .
V gene: TRBV18
CDR3 DNA: TGTGCCAGCTCACCACTTCAGGGCGCCTACAATGAGCAGTTCTTC
CDR3 protein: CASSPLQGAYNEQFF

clone size: .
J gene: TRBJ2-7
D gene: TRBD1
V gene: TRBV6-2/TRBV6-3
CDR3 DNA: TGTGCCAGCAGCCGACAGGGATACGAGCAGTACTTC
CDR3 protein: CASSRQGYEQYF

clone size: once
J gene: TRBJ2-5
D gene: TRBD1
V gene: TRBV5-1
CDR3 DNA: TGCGCCAGCAGCCATACAGGGGAAGAGACCCAGTACTTC
CDR3 protein: CASSHTGEETQYF

clone size: few
J gene: TRBJ1-1
D gene: .
V gene: TRBV29-1
CDR3 DNA: TGCAGCGCCTCGAACACTGAAGCTTTCTTT
CDR3 protein: CSASNTEAFF

clone size: .
J gene: TRBJ1-4
D gene: TRBD1
V gene: TRBV19
CDR3 DNA: TGTGCCAGTAGTGAGTCAGGGGGCGCGTTTGGAGAAAAACTGTTTTTT
CDR3 protein: CASSESGGAFGEKLFF

clone size: .
J gene: TRBJ2-2
D gene: TRBD1
V gene: TRBV23-1
CDR3 DNA: TGCGCCGCACCCGGCCAGGGGGTCATCACCGGGGAGCTGTTTTTT
CDR3 protein: CAAPGQGVITGELFF

clone size: few
J gene: TRBJ1-2
D gene: .
V gene: TRBV12-3/TRBV12-4
CDR3 DNA: TGTGCCAGCAGCCCGGTATCCTATGGCTACACCTTC
CDR3 protein: CASSPVSYGYTF

clone size: .
J gene: TRBJ2-7
D gene: .
V gene: TRBV5-1
CDR3 DNA: TGCGCCAGCAGCTTTAGCGGCGGCTCCTACGAGCAGTACTTC
CDR3 protein: CASSFSGGSYEQYF

clone size: .
J gene: TRBJ1-5
D gene: TRBD1
V gene: TRBV19
CDR3 DNA: TGTGCCAGTAGTATAGCAGGACAGGGGGTTCGGCCCCAGCATTTT
CDR3 protein: CASSIAGQGVRPQHF

clone size: .
J gene: TRBJ2-7
D gene: TRBD2
V gene: TRBV18
CDR3 DNA: TGTGCCAGCTCACCACTGGTAGCGGGTTACGAGCAGTACTTC
CDR3 protein: CASSPLVAGYEQYF

clone size: few
J gene: TRBJ2-1
D gene: .
V gene: TRBV9
CDR3 DNA: TGTGCCAGCAGTTCCAGACCAGGCGATGAGCAGTTCTTC
CDR3 protein: CASSSRPGDEQFF

clone size: .
J gene: TRBJ2-7
D gene: .
V gene: TRBV4-3
CDR3 DNA: TGCGCCAGCAGCCAAGATATGATCGGGGTCTACGAGCAGTACTTC
CDR3 protein: CASSQDMIGVYEQYF

clone size: .
J gene: TRBJ2-3
D gene: .
V gene: TRBV5-1
CDR3 DNA: TGCGCCAGCAGCTTGGGGACTACCACAGATACGCAGTATTTT
CDR3 protein: CASSLGTTTDTQYF

clone size: .
J gene: TRBJ1-5
D gene: TRBD1
V gene: TRBV6-5
CDR3 DNA: TGTGCCAGCAGTACCCGGACAGGTGGGCAGCATTTT
CDR3 protein: CASSTRTGGQHF

clone size: once
J gene: TRBJ2-2
D gene: TRBD2
V gene: TRBV28
CDR3 DNA: TGTGCCAGCAGTTTTCTTTCGGGACTAGCGGGAGGACCCGGGGAGCTGTTTTTT
CDR3 protein: CASSFLSGLAGGPGELFF

clone size: .
J gene: TRBJ2-2
D gene: .
V gene: TRBV7-2
CDR3 DNA: TGTGCCAGCAGCTTAGTAGCCAGCCTTGGTGCCGGGGAGCTGTTTTTT
CDR3 protein: CASSLVASLGAGELFF

clone size: .
J gene: TRBJ2-1
D gene: TRBD2
V gene: TRBV7-2
CDR3 DNA: TGTGCCAGCAGCAGAGGGCTAGCGGGAGGGCGGGGTGAGCAGTTCTTC
CDR3 protein: CASSRGLAGGRGEQFF

clone size: .
J gene: TRBJ2-5
D gene: .
V gene: TRBV24-1
CDR3 DNA: TGTGCCACCAGTGAGCAACGTCAACAGGGCCTCAGGGAGACCCAGTACTTC
CDR3 protein: CATSEQRQQGLRETQYF

clone size: .
J gene: TRBJ2-7
D gene: .
V gene: TRBV5-1
CDR3 DNA: TGCGCCAGCAGCTCAGGGGCCCTGTACTACGAGCAGTACTTC
CDR3 protein: CASSSGALYYEQYF

clone size: .
J gene: TRBJ2-7
D gene: TRBD2
V gene: TRBV18
CDR3 DNA: TGTGCCAGCTCACCACCCCCAGGACTAGCGGGGGGGCGTTACGAGCAGTACTTC
CDR3 protein: CASSPPPGLAGGRYEQYF

clone size: .
J gene: TRBJ2-7
D gene: .
V gene: TRBV7-8
CDR3 DNA: TGTGCCAGCAGCTTAGTGGGCGGGACTGGCTACGAGCAGTACTTC
CDR3 protein: CASSLVGGTGYEQYF

clone size: .
J gene: TRBJ2-7
D gene: .
V gene: TRBV21-1
CDR3 DNA: TGTGCCAGCAGCAAAGTTGATCCCGGGACAGGGAAAAACTACGAGCAGTACTTC
CDR3 protein: CASSKVDPGTGKNYEQYF

clone size: .
J gene: TRBJ2-1
D gene: TRBD2
V gene: TRBV5-4
CDR3 DNA: TGTGCCAGCAGGGAGACTAGCGGGGTATACAATGAGCAGTTCTTC
CDR3 protein: CASRETSGVYNEQFF

clone size: .
J gene: TRBJ2-7
D gene: TRBD1
V gene: TRBV11-3
CDR3 DNA: TGTGCCAGCAGCTTAAGGACAGGGGGCGCCCACGAGCAGTACTTC
CDR3 protein: CASSLRTGGAHEQYF

clone size: .
J gene: TRBJ2-7
D gene: .
V gene: TRBV7-9
CDR3 DNA: TGTGCCAGCAGCTCCGCTAGCTCCTACGAGCAGTACTTC
CDR3 protein: CASSSASSYEQYF

clone size: .
J gene: TRBJ2-7
D gene: TRBD1
V gene: TRBV6-4
CDR3 DNA: TGTGCCAGCAGTGACTCTCAGGGGGCAATATGGTACGAGCAGTACTTC
CDR3 protein: CASSDSQGAIWYEQYF

clone size: .
J gene: TRBJ1-2
D gene: TRBD1
V gene: TRBV2
CDR3 DNA: TGTGCCAGCAGTGGACAGGGGAGAGGCTACACCTTC
CDR3 protein: CASSGQGRGYTF

clone size: .
J gene: TRBJ1-2
D gene: .
V gene: TRBV10-3
CDR3 DNA: TGTGCCATCAGTGAACAGGAGTCCTATGGCTACACCTTC
CDR3 protein: CAISEQESYGYTF

clone size: medium-sized
J gene: TRBJ2-7
D gene: TRBD2
V gene: TRBV15
CDR3 DNA: TGTGCCACCAGCACCCTGATGGGGAGCGGGGGGGCCTACGAGCAGTACTTC
CDR3 protein: CATSTLMGSGGAYEQYF

clone size: .
J gene: TRBJ2-2
D gene: TRBD2
V gene: TRBV30
CDR3 DNA: TGTGCCTGGAGAGGACTAGCAGGGACCGGGGAGCTGTTTTTT
CDR3 protein: CAWRGLAGTGELFF

clone size: .
J gene: TRBJ1-4
D gene: TRBD1
V gene: TRBV19
CDR3 DNA: TGTGCCAGTAATCGACAGGGCGGAACTAATGAAAAACTGTTTTTT
CDR3 protein: CASNRQGGTNEKLFF

clone size: .
J gene: TRBJ2-2
D gene: .
V gene: TRBV28
CDR3 DNA: TGTGCCAGCAGTTCGACAGGGGCCGGGGGGAACCGGGAGCTGTTTTTT
CDR3 protein: CASSSTGAGGNRELFF

clone size: once
J gene: TRBJ1-2
D gene: .
V gene: TRBV6-2/TRBV6-3
CDR3 DNA: TGTGCCAGCAGTTCACCCCAGGGTACTAACTATGGCTACACCTTC
CDR3 protein: CASSSPQGTNYGYTF

clone size: .
J gene: TRBJ2-3
D gene: TRBD2
V gene: TRBV27
CDR3 DNA: TGTGCCAGCAGTCAGAGTCTAGCGGGGGCTCTCACAGATACGCAGTATTTT
CDR3 protein: CASSQSLAGALTDTQYF

clone size: .
J gene: TRBJ1-3
D gene: .
V gene: TRBV7-9
CDR3 DNA: TGTGCCAGCAGCTTGCAGGGGTTCTCTGGAAACACCATATATTTT
CDR3 protein: CASSLQGFSGNTIYF

clone size: .
J gene: TRBJ2-4
D gene: .
V gene: TRBV28
CDR3 DNA: TGTGCCAGCAGTACAGACCAGGGGGCCAAAAACATTCAGTACTTC
CDR3 protein: CASSTDQGAKNIQYF